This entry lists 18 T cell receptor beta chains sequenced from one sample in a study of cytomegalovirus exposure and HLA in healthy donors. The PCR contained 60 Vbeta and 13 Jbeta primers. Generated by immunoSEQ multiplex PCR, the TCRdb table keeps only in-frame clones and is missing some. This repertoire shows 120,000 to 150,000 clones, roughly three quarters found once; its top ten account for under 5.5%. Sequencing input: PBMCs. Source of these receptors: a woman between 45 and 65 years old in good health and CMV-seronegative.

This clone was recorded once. CDR3 DNA: TGTGCCAGCAGTTTTAGAGAGGGTAGGGCTGAAGCTTTCTTT. This sequence encodes CASSFREGRAEAFF. The V and J genes are TRBV27 and TRBJ1-1; D uncertain. V was shortened by 3 bases and J by 6 bases, with 14 bases between the two germline ends. Germline V gene data show CDR1 as MNHEY and CDR2 as SMNVEV (reference sequence). There are 14 residues in the CDR3.

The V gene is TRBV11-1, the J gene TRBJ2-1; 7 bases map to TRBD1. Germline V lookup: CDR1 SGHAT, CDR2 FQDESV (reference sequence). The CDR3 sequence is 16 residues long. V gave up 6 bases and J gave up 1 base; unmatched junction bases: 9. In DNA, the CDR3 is TGTGCCAGCAGGCACGACAGGGCTTGGTCCTACAATGAGCAGTTCTTC. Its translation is CASRHDRAWSYNEQFF.

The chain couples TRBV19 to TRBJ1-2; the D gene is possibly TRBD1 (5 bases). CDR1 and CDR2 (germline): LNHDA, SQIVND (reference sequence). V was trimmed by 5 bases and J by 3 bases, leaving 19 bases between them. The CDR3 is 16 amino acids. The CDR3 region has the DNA TGTGCCAGTAGTCGATTGAGCACAGGCGACCACTATGGCTACACCTTC. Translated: CASSRLSTGDHYGYTF.

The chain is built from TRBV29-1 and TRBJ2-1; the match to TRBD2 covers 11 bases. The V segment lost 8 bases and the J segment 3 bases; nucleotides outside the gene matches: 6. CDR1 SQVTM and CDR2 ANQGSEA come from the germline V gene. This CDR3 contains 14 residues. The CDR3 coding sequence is TGCAGCACTAATCTAGCGGGGGGCTACAATGAGCAGTTCTTC. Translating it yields CSTNLAGGYNEQFF.

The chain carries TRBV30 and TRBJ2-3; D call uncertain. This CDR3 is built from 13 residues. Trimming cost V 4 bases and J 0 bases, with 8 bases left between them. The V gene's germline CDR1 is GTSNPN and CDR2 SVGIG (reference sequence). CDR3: CAWNEFSTDTQYF. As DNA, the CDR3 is TGTGCCTGGAATGAGTTTAGCACAGATACGCAGTATTTT.

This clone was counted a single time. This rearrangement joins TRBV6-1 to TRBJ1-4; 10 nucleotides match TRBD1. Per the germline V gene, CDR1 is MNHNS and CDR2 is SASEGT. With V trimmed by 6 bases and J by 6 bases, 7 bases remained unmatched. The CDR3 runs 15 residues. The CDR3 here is CASRTTGGTHEKLFF. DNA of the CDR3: TGTGCCAGCAGGACGACAGGGGGCACCCATGAAAAACTGTTTTTT.

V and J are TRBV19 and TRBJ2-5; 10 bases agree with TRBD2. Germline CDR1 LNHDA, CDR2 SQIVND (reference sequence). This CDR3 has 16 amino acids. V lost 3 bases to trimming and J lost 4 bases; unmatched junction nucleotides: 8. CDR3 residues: CASSMVERGGLETQYF. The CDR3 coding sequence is TGTGCCAGTAGTATGGTCGAGCGGGGGGGCCTAGAGACCCAGTACTTC. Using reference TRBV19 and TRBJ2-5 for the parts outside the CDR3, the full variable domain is DGGITQSPKYLFRKEGQNVTLSCEQNLNHDAMYWYRQDPGQGLRLIYYSQIVNDFQKGDIAEGYSVSREKKESFPLTVTSAQKNPTAFYLCASSMVERGGLETQYFGPGTRLLVL.

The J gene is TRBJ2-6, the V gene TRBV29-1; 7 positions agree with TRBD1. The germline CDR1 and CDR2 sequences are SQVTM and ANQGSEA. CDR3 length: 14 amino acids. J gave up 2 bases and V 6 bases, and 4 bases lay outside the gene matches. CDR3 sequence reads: CSVMTGTGANVLTF. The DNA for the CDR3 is TGCAGCGTAATGACAGGGACTGGGGCCAACGTCCTGACTTTC.

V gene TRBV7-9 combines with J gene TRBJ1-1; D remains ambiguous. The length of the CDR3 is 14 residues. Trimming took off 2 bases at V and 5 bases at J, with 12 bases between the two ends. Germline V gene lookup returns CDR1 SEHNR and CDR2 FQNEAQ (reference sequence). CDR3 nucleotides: TGTGCCAGCAGCTTATTTGAGGGAGAAACTGAAGCTTTCTTT. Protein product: CASSLFEGETEAFF.

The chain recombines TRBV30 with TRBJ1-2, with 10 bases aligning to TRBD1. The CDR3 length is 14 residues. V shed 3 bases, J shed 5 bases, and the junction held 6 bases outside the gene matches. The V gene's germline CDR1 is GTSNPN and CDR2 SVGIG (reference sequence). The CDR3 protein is CAWSPGQGGYGYTF. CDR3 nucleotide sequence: TGTGCCTGGAGCCCTGGACAGGGGGGATATGGCTACACCTTC.

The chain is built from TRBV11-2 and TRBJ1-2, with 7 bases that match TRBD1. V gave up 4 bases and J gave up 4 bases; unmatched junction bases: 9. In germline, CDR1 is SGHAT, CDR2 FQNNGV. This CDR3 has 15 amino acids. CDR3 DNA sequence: TGTGCCAGCAGCTCCCTACAGGGGTATGGCTATGGCTACACCTTC. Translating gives CASSSLQGYGYGYTF.

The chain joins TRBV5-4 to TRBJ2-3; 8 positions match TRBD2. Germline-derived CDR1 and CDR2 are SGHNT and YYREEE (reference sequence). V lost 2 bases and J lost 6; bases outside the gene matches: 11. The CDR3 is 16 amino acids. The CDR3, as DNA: TGTGCCAGCAGCTTTTCCGGGACTAGGTCGGCGGATACGCAGTATTTT. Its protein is CASSFSGTRSADTQYF. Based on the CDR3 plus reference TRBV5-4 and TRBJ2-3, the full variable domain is ETGVTQSPTHLIKTRGQQVTLRCSSQSGHNTVSWYQQALGQGPQFIFQYYREEENGRGNFPPRFSGLQFPNYSSELNVNALELDDSALYLCASSFSGTRSADTQYFGPGTRLTVL.

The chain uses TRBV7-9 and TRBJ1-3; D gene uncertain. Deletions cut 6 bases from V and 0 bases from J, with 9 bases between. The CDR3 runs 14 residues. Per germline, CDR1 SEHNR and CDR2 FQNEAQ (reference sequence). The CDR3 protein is CASRTRGSGNTIYF. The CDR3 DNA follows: TGTGCCAGCAGAACGAGAGGCTCTGGAAACACCATATATTTT.

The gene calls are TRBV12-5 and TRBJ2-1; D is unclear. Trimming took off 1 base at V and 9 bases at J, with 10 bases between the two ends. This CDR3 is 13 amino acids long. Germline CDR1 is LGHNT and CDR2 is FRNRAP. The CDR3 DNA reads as TGTGCTAGTGGTTTGGACCAGGCGCGTGAGCAGTTCTTC. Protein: CASGLDQAREQFF.

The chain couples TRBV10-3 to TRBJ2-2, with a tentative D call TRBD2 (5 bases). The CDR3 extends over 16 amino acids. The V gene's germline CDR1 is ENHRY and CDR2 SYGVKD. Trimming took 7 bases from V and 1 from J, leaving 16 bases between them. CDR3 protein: CAINLGGSVNTGELFF. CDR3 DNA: TGTGCCATCAATCTGGGCGGGTCGGTGAACACCGGGGAGCTGTTTTTT.

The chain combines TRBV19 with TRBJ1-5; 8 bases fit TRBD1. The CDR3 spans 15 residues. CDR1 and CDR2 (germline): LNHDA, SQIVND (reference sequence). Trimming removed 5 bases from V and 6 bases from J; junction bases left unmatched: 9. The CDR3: CASSLDREEGQPQHF. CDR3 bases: TGTGCCAGTAGTTTGGACAGGGAAGAAGGTCAGCCCCAGCATTTT.

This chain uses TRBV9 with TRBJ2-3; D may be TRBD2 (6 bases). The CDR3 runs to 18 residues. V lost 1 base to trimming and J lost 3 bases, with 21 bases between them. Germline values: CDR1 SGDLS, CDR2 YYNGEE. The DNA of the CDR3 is TGTGCCAGCAGCGTACGGGACGGCGGGGCCACGGGGACAGATACGCAGTATTTT. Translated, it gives CASSVRDGGATGTDTQYF.

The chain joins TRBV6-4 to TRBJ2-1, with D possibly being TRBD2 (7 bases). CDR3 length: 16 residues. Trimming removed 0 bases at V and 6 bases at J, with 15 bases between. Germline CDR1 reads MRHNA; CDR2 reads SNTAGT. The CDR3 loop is CASSDSEGGLGNEQFF. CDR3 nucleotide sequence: TGTGCCAGCAGTGACTCGGAGGGGGGGCTTGGCAATGAGCAGTTCTTC.